These T cell receptor beta chains were read from a single sample in a study of blood T cell repertoires in COVID-19. Assay: immunoSEQ multiplex PCR; the TCRdb copy retains only in-frame clones and omits some. This sample has 200,000 to 300,000 clones, with over 75% found just once. The sequenced sample was PBMCs or T cells enriched from blood (not recorded which). The receptors were sampled from a man between 40 and 49 years old who had recovered from COVID-19. Each CDR3 is given with its conserved first and last residue. A D gene is named only where the DNA matches it firmly. Where a row states a size, it is once, few, many or the class of an expanded clone; other rows omit it.

D gene	J gene	clone size	V gene	CDR3 protein	CDR3 DNA
TRBD2	TRBJ2-7	-	TRBV28	CASSLFSLRTREGSSYEQYF	TGTGCCAGCAGTTTGTTTTCATTAAGGACCCGGGAGGGGAGCTCCTACGAGCAGTACTTC
TRBD1	TRBJ1-5	-	TRBV19	CASSIVRDRLNQPQHF	TGTGCCAGTAGTATAGTACGGGACAGACTCAATCAGCCCCAGCATTTT
-	TRBJ2-3	-	TRBV9	CASSVAGGGRSTDTQYF	TGTGCCAGCAGCGTAGCTGGCGGGGGCCGTTCCACAGATACGCAGTATTTT
TRBD1	TRBJ1-2	-	TRBV2	CASSTGQGGGYGYTF	TGTGCCAGCAGTACTGGACAGGGGGGTGGCTATGGCTACACCTTC
-	TRBJ1-5	once	TRBV19	CASSAPAEGYSNQPQHF	TGTGCCAGTTCAGCTCCCGCAGAGGGTTATAGCAATCAGCCCCAGCATTTT
-	TRBJ1-1	once	TRBV10-3	CAISTTELNTEAFF	TGTGCCATCAGTACGACAGAATTGAACACTGAAGCTTTCTTT
-	TRBJ1-6	-	TRBV3-1/TRBV3-2	CASSQANSGSPLHF	TGTGCCAGCAGCCAAGCAAATTCCGGTTCACCCCTCCACTTT
-	TRBJ1-5	-	TRBV19	CASFDRLGRGSYSNQPQHF	TGTGCCAGTTTTGATCGTCTAGGCAGGGGCTCATATAGCAATCAGCCCCAGCATTTT
-	TRBJ1-4	-	TRBV2	CASSPGAGLNEKLFF	TGTGCCAGCAGTCCAGGGGCAGGGCTTAATGAAAAACTGTTTTTT
-	TRBJ2-1	-	TRBV10-3	CAISDSRSSNEQFF	TGTGCCATCAGTGATTCCCGTAGTAGCAATGAGCAGTTCTTC
TRBD1	TRBJ2-2	-	TRBV5-1	CASSWGRTGNTGELFF	TGCGCCAGCAGCTGGGGGCGGACAGGGAACACCGGGGAGCTGTTTTTT
TRBD1	TRBJ1-2	-	TRBV30	CAWRGWTGKNYGYTF	TGTGCCTGGAGGGGATGGACAGGGAAGAACTATGGCTACACCTTC
-	TRBJ2-3	-	TRBV5-8	CASSLSLENTDTQYF	TGTGCCAGCAGCTTGAGTCTAGAAAACACAGATACGCAGTATTTT
-	TRBJ2-3	once	TRBV14	CASSQSLGDTQYF	TGTGCCAGCAGCCAATCACTCGGGGATACGCAGTATTTT
-	TRBJ2-3	-	TRBV3-1/TRBV3-2	CASSQVLALQYF	TGTGCCAGCAGCCAAGTGTTGGCCCTGCAGTATTTT
TRBD2	TRBJ2-1	-	TRBV15	CATSRDLSGADNEQFF	TGTGCCACCAGCAGAGACTTGAGCGGGGCAGACAATGAGCAGTTCTTC
-	TRBJ1-6	-	TRBV2	CASSTGSSPLHF	TGTGCCAGCAGTACGGGAAGTTCACCCCTCCACTTT
-	TRBJ2-7	-	TRBV19	CASSPIGGRTPYEQYF	TGTGCCAGTAGTCCGATCGGGGGACGGACCCCCTACGAGCAGTACTTC
-	TRBJ1-1	once	TRBV19	CATGRLGGETEAFF	TGTGCCACCGGGAGACTAGGGGGGGAGACTGAAGCTTTCTTT
-	TRBJ2-5	-	TRBV5-5	CASRSAPGLGIQETQYF	TGTGCCAGCAGGTCAGCCCCGGGACTGGGGATCCAAGAGACCCAGTACTTC
TRBD1	TRBJ1-6	-	TRBV6-2/TRBV6-3	CASSPRDRSPLHF	TGTGCCAGCAGCCCCCGGGACAGATCACCCCTCCACTTT
-	TRBJ2-7	-	TRBV6-5	CASRNAVSYEQYF	TGTGCCAGCAGAAATGCGGTCTCCTACGAGCAGTACTTC
-	TRBJ1-2	-	TRBV19	CASSDGRGGLIRYGYTF	TGTGCCAGTAGCGACGGGAGGGGGGGATTGATCCGCTATGGCTACACCTTC
-	TRBJ2-6	-	TRBV18	CASSPPSLAPGANVLTF	TGTGCCAGCTCACCTCCCTCGCTAGCTCCTGGGGCCAACGTCCTGACTTTC
-	TRBJ1-5	-	TRBV6-5	CASSYGHSNQPQHF	TGTGCCAGCAGTTACGGGCATAGCAATCAGCCCCAGCATTTT
-	TRBJ1-5	-	TRBV28	CASSSGQLHQPQHF	TGTGCCAGCAGTTCCGGACAGCTTCATCAGCCCCAGCATTTT
-	TRBJ1-1	-	TRBV6-5	CASSYRETGPEAFF	TGTGCCAGCAGTTACAGGGAGACAGGACCCGAAGCTTTCTTT
TRBD1	TRBJ2-6	-	TRBV28	CASSSGGAAGANVLTF	TGTGCCAGCAGTTCAGGGGGCGCAGCTGGGGCCAACGTCCTGACTTTC
-	TRBJ2-7	-	TRBV3-1/TRBV3-2	CASSQGSVEQYF	TGTGCCAGCAGCCAAGGGAGTGTCGAGCAGTACTTC
TRBD1	TRBJ2-2	-	TRBV7-2	CASSPLDREARTGELFF	TGTGCCAGCAGCCCATTGGACAGGGAGGCTAGGACCGGGGAGCTGTTTTTT
TRBD1	TRBJ2-7	-	TRBV28	CASSLWTGIHGEQYF	TGTGCCAGCAGTTTGTGGACAGGGATACATGGCGAGCAGTACTTC
-	TRBJ1-5	once	TRBV18	CASSSEARNQPQHF	TGTGCCAGCTCATCTGAGGCGCGCAATCAGCCCCAGCATTTT
-	TRBJ1-3	-	TRBV4-2	CASSQFSSVAGNTIYF	TGTGCCAGCAGCCAATTTAGTTCGGTGGCTGGAAACACCATATATTTT
TRBD1	TRBJ2-7	-	TRBV3-1/TRBV3-2	CASSQGRGLEQYF	TGTGCCAGCAGCCAAGGCAGGGGGCTCGAGCAGTACTTC
-	TRBJ2-7	few	TRBV11-2	CASSLQGPSYEQYF	TGTGCCAGCAGCTTGCAGGGGCCTTCCTACGAGCAGTACTTC
TRBD1	TRBJ2-7	-	TRBV10-3	CAISESGKGAGEQYF	TGTGCCATCAGTGAGAGTGGGAAGGGGGCAGGGGAGCAGTACTTC
-	TRBJ2-5	-	TRBV7-2	CASSLVTPYQETQYF	TGTGCCAGCAGCTTAGTGACACCTTACCAAGAGACCCAGTACTTC
-	TRBJ2-5	-	TRBV6-5	CASSRDSAGTQYF	TGTGCCAGCAGTAGGGACTCCGCGGGGACCCAGTACTTC
TRBD1	TRBJ1-3	-	TRBV5-1	CASSQGDSYSGNTIYF	TGCGCCAGCAGCCAAGGGGACAGTTACTCTGGAAACACCATATATTTT
TRBD2	TRBJ2-7	many	TRBV4-1	CASSQGPAGDLGYEQYF	TGCGCCAGCAGCCAAGGTCCAGCGGGAGATTTGGGCTACGAGCAGTACTTC
TRBD2	TRBJ2-3	-	TRBV5-8	CASSLAGLAGVNTQYF	TGTGCCAGCAGCTTGGCCGGGCTAGCGGGGGTGAATACGCAGTATTTT
TRBD1	TRBJ1-2	-	TRBV7-2	CASSFSQTGAGYGYTF	TGTGCCAGCAGCTTTTCCCAGACAGGGGCAGGCTATGGCTACACCTTC
-	TRBJ2-1	-	TRBV4-2	CASSQTGGQGNEQFF	TGTGCCAGCAGCCAAACGGGGGGCCAGGGCAATGAGCAGTTCTTC
-	TRBJ2-5	-	TRBV27	CASNPDGRGTQYF	TGTGCCAGCAATCCCGACGGCCGGGGAACCCAGTACTTC
TRBD1	TRBJ2-1	-	TRBV25-1	CASKGGTRQFF	TGTGCCAGCAAAGGGGGCACTAGGCAGTTCTTC
TRBD2	TRBJ2-1	-	TRBV24-1	CATSAGLAGGRNEQFF	TGTGCCACCAGTGCCGGACTAGCGGGGGGGCGGAATGAGCAGTTCTTC
TRBD1	TRBJ2-1	-	TRBV7-9	CASSEQGAYNEQFF	TGTGCCAGCAGCGAACAGGGGGCTTACAATGAGCAGTTCTTC
-	TRBJ1-1	once	TRBV19	CASSSLINTEAFF	TGTGCCAGTAGTAGTTTAATCAACACTGAAGCTTTCTTT
TRBD1	TRBJ1-2	once	TRBV5-4	CASSRAGGYGYTF	TGTGCCAGCAGCCGAGCAGGGGGCTATGGCTACACCTTC
TRBD2	TRBJ2-3	-	TRBV15	CATSRDPGTIDTQYF	TGTGCCACCAGCAGAGATCCAGGGACTATCGATACGCAGTATTTT
TRBD2	TRBJ2-1	-	TRBV7-9	CASSPFKLAGTSTDNEQFF	TGTGCCAGCAGCCCGTTCAAACTAGCGGGAACCTCGACCGACAATGAGCAGTTCTTC
TRBD1	TRBJ2-4	-	TRBV5-1	CASSLGSGQGLSWNIQYF	TGCGCCAGCAGCTTGGGTTCGGGACAGGGCTTGTCTTGGAACATTCAGTACTTC
TRBD2	TRBJ2-1	-	TRBV4-2	CASSQGTSGYNEQFF	TGTGCCAGCAGCCAAGGGACTAGCGGGTACAATGAGCAGTTCTTC